What follows are 20 T cell receptor beta chains derived from one specimen sequenced in a study of T cells in Graves' hyperthyroidism and ophthalmopathy. Authors of the study amplified TCR beta CDR3 regions from RNA transcripts. First-round RT-PCR of the TCR CDR3 relied on the HTBI primer set. TCRdb itself ran the multiplex PCR reads through MiXCR, one entry per CDR3 protein. The sample lists around 700,000 distinct CDR3 sequences; under 20% were seen once. The source material was blood. The receptors here all came from a woman aged 45-60 years with Graves' hyperthyroidism that later progressed to Graves' ophthalmopathy.

There are many counts of this clonotype. V usage is TRBV7-9 and J usage is TRBJ2-5; D might be TRBD2 (6 bases). The CDR3 is made up of 15 amino acids. V was shortened by 4 bases and J by 5 bases, with 17 bases between the two germline ends. Germline CDR1 is SEHNR and CDR2 is FQNEAQ (reference sequence). The CDR3 DNA sequence: TGTGCCAGCAGCTGGGGGGACCTAACGGAGGAGACCCAGTACTTC. Residues: CASSWGDLTEETQYF.

This clonotype was seen many times. The CDR3 protein is CASSSLPGFGDTQYF. CDR3 nucleotides: TGTGCCAGCAGCTCGTTGCCAGGGTTTGGAGATACGCAGTATTTT. The chain recombines TRBV7-8 with TRBJ2-3; D may be TRBD1 (5 bases). Germline CDR1 is SGHVS and CDR2 is FQNEAQ. The CDR3 has 15 residues. The V and J ends lost 4 bases and 5 bases respectively, with 16 bases between them.

This clonotype appeared a few times. This rearrangement joins TRBV29-1 to TRBJ1-1; no reliable D call. The CDR3 has 12 amino acids. Germline CDR1 is SQVTM and CDR2 is ANQGSEA. The V gene lost 3 bases and the J gene lost 2 bases, with 7 bases spanning the gap. The DNA for the CDR3 is TGCAGCGTTGAGGCTGGAAACACTGAAGCTTTCTTT. Its protein product is CSVEAGNTEAFF.

This chain joins TRBV3-1 and TRBJ1-2; 8 nucleotides agree with TRBD1. Trimming took 0 bases from V and 7 from J; bases not matched to a gene: 7. Germline-derived CDR1 and CDR2 are LGHDT and YNNKEL (reference sequence). CDR3 size: 15 residues. The CDR3 here is CASSQDGQGAGGYTF. The CDR3 bases are TGTGCCAGCAGCCAAGATGGTCAGGGGGCCGGTGGCTACACCTTC.

The chain carries TRBV2 and TRBJ1-5; perhaps TRBD1 as D (5 bases). The ends were cut back, 6 bases at V and 0 bases at J, with 12 bases in the middle. Germline V gene lookup returns CDR1 SNHLY and CDR2 FYNNEI. This CDR3 region has 15 residues. CDR3 in DNA: TGTGCCAGCAGGGGGGAGCAATATAGCAATCAGCCCCAGCATTTT. It yields the protein CASRGEQYSNQPQHF.

This clonotype was detected many times. V gene TRBV20-1 combines with J gene TRBJ2-1, with D perhaps assigned TRBD1 or TRBD2 (6 bases each). V lost 3 bases to trimming and J lost 5 bases, with 17 bases between them. In germline, CDR1 is DFQATT, CDR2 SNEGSKA (reference sequence). This CDR3 is built from 15 residues. The DNA of the CDR3 is TGCAGTGCTAGGGAGGGGGGCTGGGGGCACAATGAGCAGTTCTTC. Its protein is CSAREGGWGHNEQFF.

This rearrangement joins TRBV18 to TRBJ1-5; D is ambiguous. The germline gives CDR1 KGHSH, CDR2 LQKENI. V shed 3 bases and J shed 2 bases, with 11 bases lying between them. The CDR3 loop spans 15 amino acids. Here the CDR3 reads CASSPAGMGNQPQHF. Written as DNA, the CDR3 is TGTGCCAGCTCACCCGCGGGGATGGGCAATCAGCCCCAGCATTTT.

This chain connects TRBV7-6 to TRBJ1-6; TRBD1 matches at 7 bases. Germline trimming cut 4 bases from V and 3 bases from J; bases unmatched to any gene: 12. CDR1 is SGHVS and CDR2 is FNYEAQ in the germline V gene. CDR3 length: 18 amino acids. In nucleotides, the CDR3 is TGTGCCAGCAGCTCCTCATTAGGGGGCATCAGCTATAATTCACCCCTCCACTTT. Amino acid sequence: CASSSSLGGISYNSPLHF.

This clonotype has just a few counts. The CDR3 coding sequence is TGTGCCAGCTCACCCCAGACAGGGCCGAAGCAGTACTTC. This codes for CASSPQTGPKQYF. The chain recombines TRBV18 with TRBJ2-7; 7 nucleotides agree with TRBD1. This CDR3 has 13 amino acids. Losses at the gene ends were 3 bases for V and 8 bases for J; bases not matched to a gene: 7. CDR1 is KGHSH, CDR2 LQKENI, per germline.

In its sample, this clonotype was seen many times. The chain carries TRBV6-5 and TRBJ1-2; D is possibly TRBD1 (6 bases). V lost 0 bases and J lost 8, with 13 bases in between. Germline lookup yields CDR1 MNHEY and CDR2 SVGAGI. The CDR3 is 14 amino acids. This chain's CDR3 is CASSYSHRERGYTF. The CDR3 bases are TGTGCCAGCAGTTACTCTCACAGGGAAAGGGGCTACACCTTC.

This clonotype has a count of ten or more. The chain joins TRBV3-1 to TRBJ2-7, with 8 bases that match TRBD1. The germline CDR1 and CDR2 sequences are LGHDT and YNNKEL (reference sequence). This CDR3 is 16 amino acids long. V shed 4 bases, J shed 0 bases, and the junction held 8 bases outside the gene matches. CDR3 sequence reads: CASSPPLGQASYEQYF. The CDR3 nucleotides read TGTGCCAGCAGCCCACCCCTGGGACAGGCCTCCTACGAGCAGTACTTC.

This clonotype showed up just a few times. V gene TRBV20-1 combines with J gene TRBJ2-7, with TRBD2 identical over 10 bases. The CDR3 sequence is 15 residues long. Germline assignment: CDR1 DFQATT and CDR2 SNEGSKA (reference sequence). The junction had 10 bases not matched to a gene; V was cut back by 4 bases and J by 4 bases. The CDR3 DNA sequence: TGCAGTGCTAACCCACCTAGCGGGGGAGCATACGAGCAGTACTTC. Protein product: CSANPPSGGAYEQYF.

This clonotype was seen ten or more times. The chain uses TRBV10-3 and TRBJ1-5, with 7 positions matching TRBD1. The CDR3 is 13 amino acids. The germline V gene encodes CDR1 ENHRY and CDR2 SYGVKD. V shed 10 bases and J 0 bases; nucleotides not matched to a gene: 3. For the CDR3, the DNA is TGTGCCACCGGGACAGATAGCAATCAGCCCCAGCATTTT. Translation gives CATGTDSNQPQHF.

A word on this clonotype: A much larger clone sits a single nucleotide away, making a read error possible. The chain uses TRBV7-9 and TRBJ2-3, with a tentative D call TRBD1 (6 bases). The J call may be in error: the DNA end matches TRBJ1-5 better. The CDR3 consists of 12 residues. Germline assignment: CDR1 SEHNR and CDR2 FQNEAQ (reference sequence). CDR3 residues: CASSQGRDTQHF. CDR3 coding DNA: TGTGCCAGCAGCCAGGGGAGGGATACGCAGCATTTT.

This clonotype was picked up many times. This rearrangement joins TRBV7-3 to TRBJ2-2, with a tentative D call TRBD1 (5 bases). Germline loops: CDR1 SGHTA, CDR2 FQGTGA. The CDR3 is made up of 15 amino acids. Trimming removed 3 bases from V and 4 bases from J, with 12 bases in between. The CDR3 here is CASSFQGGFTGELFF. The CDR3 DNA follows: TGTGCCAGCAGCTTCCAGGGTGGTTTCACCGGGGAGCTGTTTTTT.

The rearrangement links TRBV6-1 to TRBJ2-5; 9 nucleotides match TRBD1. The length of the CDR3 is 13 residues. Germline V gene sequence: CDR1 MNHNS, CDR2 SASEGT. The J segment lost 8 bases and the V segment lost 7 bases, leaving 8 bases of the junction unmatched. Here the CDR3 reads CASTRDRATTQYF. CDR3 in DNA: TGTGCCAGCACTCGGGACAGGGCAACAACCCAGTACTTC.

The chain combines TRBV6-1 with TRBJ1-2, with D possibly matching TRBD1 (5 bases). CDR1 and CDR2 (germline): MNHNS, SASEGT. V lost 5 bases, J lost 0 bases, and 16 bases lay in between. This CDR3 has 16 residues. The CDR3 sequence: CASSYIRGYTNYGYTF. The DNA for the CDR3 is TGTGCCAGCAGTTATATACGGGGCTACACTAACTATGGCTACACCTTC.

This chain uses TRBV4-1 with TRBJ2-7; D is unresolved. V was pared by 2 bases and J by 3 bases, with 8 bases between. The CDR3 runs to 13 residues. Germline V gene lookup returns CDR1 MGHRA and CDR2 YSYEKL. The CDR3 coding sequence is TGCGCCAGCAGCCAATCCGTTATCTACGAGCAGTACTTC. Amino acids: CASSQSVIYEQYF.

This clonotype was seen ten or more times. J is TRBJ2-7 and V is TRBV12-3 or TRBV12-4; D is possibly TRBD1 or TRBD2 (5 bases each). The CDR3 is 15 residues long. Trimming removed 3 bases from V and 0 bases from J, with 12 bases in between. CDR3 sequence: CASSFTGRSSYEQYF. CDR3 nucleotide sequence: TGTGCCAGCAGTTTTACGGGACGGAGCTCCTACGAGCAGTACTTC.

This clonotype was picked up many times. This chain connects TRBV5-1 to TRBJ2-1; 8 nucleotides agree with TRBD2. The CDR3 has 17 amino acids. In germline, CDR1 is SGHRS, CDR2 YFSETQ. After removal of 0 bases from V and 0 bases from J, the junction contained 5 bases not matched to a gene. CDR3 sequence (DNA): TGCGCCAGCAGCTTGGGACGGGGGGGCATCTCCTACAATGAGCAGTTCTTC. Its protein is CASSLGRGGISYNEQFF.